This entry concerns a single T cell receptor (beta chain). This sample was included in a study of cytomegalovirus exposure and HLA in healthy donors. Across the whole study: A preliminary data release comprised 80 million to 95 million unique TCRs obtained from HLA-typed donors.

The study ran its PCR with 60 Vbeta and 13 Jbeta primers. Assay used: immunoSEQ multiplex PCR; TCRdb lists only in-frame clones, some missing. Of roughly 69,000 clones in the sample, 73% were seen once. CDR3 length: 14 amino acids. V was pared by 4 bases and J by 10 bases, with 18 bases between. The germline gives CDR1 SGHNT, CDR2 YYREEE (reference sequence). The receptor's source is a man aged 50-59 years in good health and CMV-seronegative. Sequencing used PBMCs. The gene calls are TRBV5-4 and TRBJ2-1, with D possibly TRBD2 on 6 matching bases. In nucleotides, the CDR3 is TGTGCCAGCAGCGCCAAGACTAGTATGGAGGAGCAGTTCTTC. The encoded protein is CASSAKTSMEEQFF.